These 9 T cell receptor beta chains share one sample of origin, sequenced in a study of blood T cell repertoires in COVID-19. Method: immunoSEQ multiplex PCR; TCRdb's copy keeps in-frame clones and lacks some. The data hold about 270,000 clones, with around 93% observed a single time. Sequencing was carried out using PBMCs or T cells enriched from blood (not recorded which). The receptors here all came from a man aged 35 to 55 who had been exposed to COVID-19.

V and J are TRBV5-1 and TRBJ1-4; possible D gene TRBD1, 5 bases. The length of the CDR3 is 15 residues. Trimming shortened V by 1 base and J by 6 bases, and 13 bases separated the two germline ends. Germline values: CDR1 SGHRS, CDR2 YFSETQ. CDR3 bases: TGCGCCAGCAGCTTGCAGGGAAGAGAGGATGAAAAACTGTTTTTT. Residues: CASSLQGREDEKLFF.

The J gene is TRBJ1-4, the V gene TRBV6-5, with D tentatively TRBD1 (5 bases). The V and J ends lost 5 bases and 8 bases respectively, with 12 bases between them. Germline V lookup: CDR1 MNHEY, CDR2 SVGAGI. The CDR3 contains 13 residues. The CDR3 loop reads CASSPTEGEKLFF. CDR3 in DNA: TGTGCCAGCAGTCCGACAGAAGGGGAAAAACTGTTTTTT.

The V call is TRBV27, the J call TRBJ1-4; a weak D match, TRBD1 (6 bases). With 6 bases removed from V and 3 bases from J, the gap between germline ends came to 20 bases. In germline, CDR1 is MNHEY, CDR2 SMNVEV (reference sequence). CDR3 length equals 17 residues. The CDR3: CASSISQGWDANEKLFF. CDR3 in DNA: TGTGCCAGCAGCATCTCTCAGGGGTGGGATGCTAATGAAAAACTGTTTTTT.

The chain has TRBV2 and TRBJ2-7, with TRBD1 matching 7 bases. Germline values: CDR1 SNHLY, CDR2 FYNNEI. The CDR3 length is 13 residues. The V segment lost 5 bases and the J segment 3 bases; nucleotides outside the gene matches: 4. CDR3 loop: CASSKGQNYEQYF. DNA of the CDR3: TGTGCCAGCAGTAAGGGACAGAACTACGAGCAGTACTTC.

The chain links TRBV20-1 to TRBJ1-6, with no clear D. V lost 3 bases and J lost 11, with 23 bases in between. Germline lookup yields CDR1 DFQATT and CDR2 SNEGSKA (reference sequence). CDR3 length equals 16 residues. The CDR3 reads CSASESLDGKIAPLHF. CDR3 bases: TGCAGTGCTAGTGAGAGTTTGGACGGGAAGATAGCACCCCTCCACTTT.

CDR3 residues: CALKNTEAFF. The CDR3 nucleotides read TGTGCCTTAAAGAACACTGAAGCTTTCTTT. The chain recombines TRBV30 with TRBJ1-1; D is undetermined. There are 10 residues in the CDR3. Germline-derived CDR1 and CDR2 are GTSNPN and SVGIG (reference sequence). V was shortened by 7 bases and J by 1 base, with 4 bases between the two germline ends.

Note on this clone: At the DNA level, this CDR3 is encoded by other sequences in the same sample as well. This chain uses TRBV28 with TRBJ2-5; no clear D gene. Germline V gene sequence: CDR1 MDHEN, CDR2 SYDVKM. The CDR3 loop spans 12 amino acids. The V and J ends lost 1 base and 4 bases respectively, with 4 bases between them. The CDR3: CASSLLRETQYF. In DNA form, the CDR3 reads TGTGCCAGCAGTTTATTGCGAGAGACCCAGTACTTC.

The chain employs TRBV30 and TRBJ1-3; D is undetermined. Germline-derived CDR1 and CDR2 are GTSNPN and SVGIG (reference sequence). The CDR3 is made up of 12 amino acids. The V and J ends lost 3 bases and 3 bases respectively, with 6 bases between them. CDR3 nucleotide sequence: TGTGCCTGGAGAGGGAGTGGAAACACCATATATTTT. This sequence encodes CAWRGSGNTIYF.

This clone was counted between two and nine times. This sequence joins TRBV28 and TRBJ2-5, with D tentatively TRBD2 (5 bases). The CDR3 covers 12 residues. V was pared by 2 bases and J by 6 bases, with 7 bases between. The germline gives CDR1 MDHEN, CDR2 SYDVKM. This CDR3 reads CASSLPGKTQYF. CDR3 sequence (DNA): TGTGCCAGCAGTTTACCGGGGAAGACCCAGTACTTC.